This TCR beta chain was profiled in a study of regulatory T cells in long-lasting Graves disease. Study-level points and caveats: Those with persistent disease had in common more public clonotypes (roughly 3,000) than new patients (about 970).

Construction of TCR beta libraries relied on iRepertoire HTBI primers and on Arm-PCR targeting CDR3 regions. One entry per CDR3 protein, called by TCRdb with MiXCR from the multiplex PCR reads. Here the sample spans a few hundred thousand distinct CDR3 sequences, 23% being singletons. Germline V gene data show CDR1 as SGHTA and CDR2 as FQGNSA. V was pared by 5 bases and J by 7 bases, with 14 bases between. CDR3 length: 14 amino acids. The time point: persistent/refractory GD, antithyroid drugs over 5 years with positive TRAb. The TCR library was prepared using RNA isolated from PBMCs. This clonotype was counted between two and nine times. Its antigen is still unknown.

The sequence came from a female donor with Graves disease. The chain recombines TRBV7-2 with TRBJ1-4, with TRBD1 as a possible D gene (6 bases). The specimen was peripheral blood mononuclear cells (PBMCs), collected when the disease was refractory, from a patient treated with antithyroid drugs. The CDR3 sequence: CASSVQGNGEKLFF. The DNA for the CDR3 is TGTGCCAGCAGCGTACAGGGTAATGGTGAAAAACTGTTTTTT.